The clone carrying this T cell receptor beta chain has just one count. The primer mix had 60 Vbeta and 13 Jbeta primers. The method was immunoSEQ multiplex PCR; TCRdb's version includes in-frame clones alone and lacks a portion of them. The sample lists around 140,000 clones, approximately 72% occurring once. The sample is drawn from a study of cytomegalovirus exposure and HLA in healthy donors. The receptor comes from an older woman in good health and CMV-seronegative. Sequencing was carried out using PBMCs.

The DNA of the CDR3 is TGTGCCAGCAGCCAAGGTTCGGACAGGTTGGGTAATCGCTACACCTTC. This sequence encodes CASSQGSDRLGNRYTF. This chain joins TRBV5-4 and TRBJ1-2; 7 bases line up with TRBD1. The CDR3 has 16 residues. The germline V gene has CDR1 SGHNT and CDR2 YYREEE (reference sequence). After removal of 4 bases from V and 9 bases from J, the junction contained 18 bases not matched to a gene.